This passage covers 30 T cell receptor beta chains from one sample sequenced in a study of T-cell memory formation after mild COVID-19. From the 5' RACE reads, TCRdb called clonotypes with MiXCR, one entry per CDR3 protein. The repertoire consists of about 350,000 distinct CDR3 sequences, with roughly 13% occurring once and the leading ten covering about 20%. The sequenced sample consisted of PBMCs or a T cell subset sorted from them (not recorded which). These TCRs come from a man between 18 and 35 years old who had mild COVID-19 (a few samples of this study predate the infection). Cell type and time point are not known.

The J gene is TRBJ2-3, the V gene TRBV19; 9 bases line up with TRBD2. CDR3 length equals 15 residues. Looked up from germline, CDR1 is LNHDA and CDR2 is SQIVND (reference sequence). The trim removed 6 bases at V and 6 bases at J, leaving 10 bases unmatched. The CDR3 loop is CASSQKSGGTDTQYF. DNA of the CDR3: TGTGCCAGTAGCCAAAAAAGCGGGGGGACCGATACGCAGTATTTT.

This clonotype was seen only a few times. This chain links TRBV11-2 with TRBJ2-7; a possible D gene is TRBD2 (5 bases). CDR1 SGHAT and CDR2 FQNNGV come from the germline V gene. The CDR3 has 15 residues. Trimming took 0 bases from V and 0 from J, leaving 9 bases between them. The CDR3 spells CASSLEGGLSYEQYF. In DNA, the CDR3 is TGTGCCAGCAGCTTAGAAGGCGGACTCTCCTACGAGCAGTACTTC.

This clonotype was seen a few times. The chain joins TRBV4-1 to TRBJ1-2; 8 bases agree with TRBD1. This CDR3 is built from 15 residues. Germline V lookup: CDR1 MGHRA, CDR2 YSYEKL. V lost 3 bases to trimming and J lost 6 bases; unmatched junction nucleotides: 9. The CDR3 sequence: CASSQARTGFDGYTF. Written as DNA, the CDR3 is TGCGCCAGCAGCCAGGCTCGGACAGGGTTTGATGGCTACACCTTC.

This clonotype was counted only a few times. V gene TRBV7-2 combines with J gene TRBJ2-7; D is perhaps TRBD1 or TRBD2 (6 bases each). Germline loops: CDR1 SGHTA, CDR2 FQGNSA. The V gene lost 5 bases and the J gene lost 0 bases, with 11 bases spanning the gap. This CDR3 has 14 amino acids. CDR3 sequence: CASSQGGSSYEQYV. The CDR3 bases are TGTGCCAGCAGCCAAGGGGGGAGCTCCTACGAGCAGTACGTC.

CDR3 region: CASTGMEETQYF. CDR3 in DNA: TGTGCCAGCACGGGGATGGAGGAGACCCAGTACTTC. This chain uses TRBV11-1 with TRBJ2-5; TRBD2 is a possible D gene (5 bases). The CDR3 is 12 residues long. V was pared by 7 bases and J by 5 bases, with 11 bases between. Germline V gene lookup returns CDR1 SGHAT and CDR2 FQDESV (reference sequence).

The V call is TRBV7-8, the J call TRBJ2-5; 9 bases are a match to TRBD1. Germline V CDR1 and CDR2: SGHVS, FQNEAQ. The CDR3 loop spans 16 amino acids. V shed 4 bases, J shed 2 bases, and the junction held 8 bases outside the gene matches. The CDR3 bases are TGTGCCAGCAGCTCGTGGGGACAGGGAGTTCAAGAGACCCAGTACTTC. Translated: CASSSWGQGVQETQYF. Variable domain in full (rest from reference TRBV7-8 and TRBJ2-5): GAGVSQSPRYKVAKRGQDVALRCDPISGHVSLFWYQQALGQGPEFLTYFQNEAQLDKSGLPSDRFFAERPEGSVSTLKIQRTQQEDSAVYLCASSSWGQGVQETQYFGPGTRLLVL.

The table lists this clonotype with a few counts. This rearrangement joins TRBV27 to TRBJ2-2, with unresolved D. V was trimmed by 2 bases and J by 0 bases, leaving 10 bases between them. Germline CDR1 and CDR2: MNHEY and SMNVEV (reference sequence). This CDR3 has 16 amino acids. CDR3 amino acids: CASSLRPHANTGELFF. The CDR3 bases are TGTGCCAGCAGTTTAAGGCCCCACGCGAACACCGGGGAGCTGTTTTTT.

V gene TRBV5-1 combines with J gene TRBJ2-1; 9 nucleotides agree with TRBD1. The length of the CDR3 is 16 residues. The germline V gene has CDR1 SGHRS and CDR2 YFSETQ. Germline trimming cut 3 bases from V and 10 bases from J; bases unmatched to any gene: 14. The CDR3: CASSSGQGRLMGEQFF. The CDR3 region has the DNA TGCGCCAGCAGCTCCGGACAGGGGCGATTAATGGGAGAGCAGTTCTTC.

This clonotype was counted ten times or more. V usage is TRBV2 and J usage is TRBJ1-1, with no clear D. Germline CDR1 reads SNHLY; CDR2 reads FYNNEI. V dropped 4 bases and J dropped 9 bases, with 15 bases sitting between them. This CDR3 is 13 amino acids long. Here the CDR3 reads CASSARVRSKAFF. CDR3 coding DNA: TGTGCCAGCAGTGCGAGGGTGAGAAGTAAAGCTTTCTTT.

V is TRBV12-3 or TRBV12-4 and J is TRBJ1-4; D unclear. The CDR3 is 14 residues long. V dropped 3 bases and J dropped 6 bases, with 11 bases sitting between them. The CDR3 sequence: CASSFQNRDEKLFF. In nucleotides, the CDR3 is TGTGCCAGCAGTTTTCAAAATAGGGATGAAAAACTGTTTTTT.

V and J are TRBV5-1 and TRBJ2-3; D is perhaps TRBD2 (5 bases). Trimming took 6 bases from V and 2 from J, leaving 13 bases between them. CDR3 size: 14 residues. Germline V gene sequence: CDR1 SGHRS, CDR2 YFSETQ. Here the CDR3 DNA reads TGCGCCAGCACATCCGGGGTGATCACAGATACGCAGTATTTT. Protein: CASTSGVITDTQYF.

This clonotype was seen many times. The chain couples TRBV12-5 to TRBJ2-1; the match to TRBD1 covers 8 bases. The CDR3 consists of 16 residues. With V trimmed by 7 bases and J by 2 bases, 10 bases remained unmatched. The germline CDR1 and CDR2 sequences are LGHNT and FRNRAP. The CDR3: CASAKTGQATYNEQFF. CDR3 DNA: TGTGCTAGTGCCAAGACGGGACAGGCAACCTACAATGAGCAGTTCTTC.

A few counts support this clonotype. This chain links TRBV20-1 with TRBJ2-7; 7 bases align to TRBD2. The germline V gene encodes CDR1 DFQATT and CDR2 SNEGSKA (reference sequence). The V and J ends lost 1 base and 2 bases, in that order; junction bases with no gene match: 8. The CDR3 extends over 15 amino acids. The CDR3 region has the DNA TGCAGTGCTAGAGGTAAATCTAGCGGACCCTACGAGCAGTACTTC. Its translation is CSARGKSSGPYEQYF.

The rearrangement uses TRBV7-9 and TRBJ2-7; TRBD2 might be the D (5 bases). V was shortened by 4 bases and J by 2 bases, with 9 bases between the two germline ends. Germline CDR1 and CDR2: SEHNR and FQNEAQ (reference sequence). The CDR3 covers 13 residues. CDR3 region: CASSYGLTYEQYV. The CDR3 bases are TGTGCCAGCAGCTACGGACTGACCTACGAGCAGTACGTC.

In its sample, this clonotype was seen a few times. This chain links TRBV20-1 with TRBJ1-2; D not resolved. Germline loops: CDR1 DFQATT, CDR2 SNEGSKA (reference sequence). The CDR3 totals 14 residues. V lost 1 base, J lost 8 bases, and 17 bases lay in between. The chain's CDR3 is CSARVGSSGEGYTF. Here the CDR3 DNA reads TGCAGTGCTAGAGTAGGCTCCAGTGGCGAGGGCTACACCTTC.

This clonotype has only a few counts. The chain joins TRBV5-1 to TRBJ2-3; 15 bases agree with TRBD2. The CDR3 is 16 residues long. Per the germline V gene, CDR1 is SGHRS and CDR2 is YFSETQ. Losses at the gene ends were 5 bases for V and 15 bases for J; bases not matched to a gene: 16. CDR3 sequence: CASRTGTSGGFDIEYF. CDR3 DNA sequence: TGCGCCAGCAGAACCGGGACTAGCGGGGGGTTTGACATCGAATATTTT.

This clonotype was counted only a few times. The V gene is TRBV6-5, the J gene TRBJ1-5, with TRBD1 matching over 7 bases. Germline V gene data show CDR1 as MNHEY and CDR2 as SVGAGI. The CDR3 has 16 residues. V lost 5 bases to trimming and J lost 7 bases; unmatched junction nucleotides: 14. The CDR3 bases are TGTGCCAGCAGTCCCCGAAGAGGGGGCGTACGGCAGCCCCAGCATTTT. Translating it yields CASSPRRGGVRQPQHF.

The chain employs TRBV12-3 or TRBV12-4 and TRBJ2-3; TRBD1 might be the D (6 bases). V was clipped by 6 bases and J by 0 bases, with 10 bases between them. This CDR3 has 14 residues. The CDR3 sequence is CASRYRVSTDTQYF. CDR3 nucleotide sequence: TGTGCCAGCAGATACAGGGTTAGCACAGATACGCAGTATTTT.

This clonotype was detected once. CDR3 in amino acids: CSAHRGSYGSRYGYTF. The CDR3 coding sequence is TGCAGTGCGCACAGGGGAAGTTATGGTTCACGCTATGGCTACACCTTC. The chain recombines TRBV20-1 with TRBJ1-2, with 7 positions matching TRBD1. V lost 6 bases to trimming and J lost 4 bases; unmatched junction nucleotides: 17. Germline V gene sequence: CDR1 DFQATT, CDR2 SNEGSKA (reference sequence). The CDR3 is made up of 16 amino acids.

This clonotype was seen more than once but under ten times. The chain employs TRBV3-1 and TRBJ1-5; 9 nucleotides align to TRBD1. Germline V gene data show CDR1 as LGHDT and CDR2 as YNNKEL (reference sequence). This CDR3 has 18 amino acids. V shed 0 bases, J shed 2 bases, and the junction held 8 bases outside the gene matches. The CDR3 sequence: CASSQDGTGRLGNQPQHF. As DNA, the CDR3 is TGTGCCAGCAGCCAAGATGGGACAGGGCGATTGGGCAATCAGCCCCAGCATTTT.

This clonotype appeared a few times. This sequence joins TRBV10-3 and TRBJ1-2, with TRBD1 matching 9 bases. The V and J ends lost 8 bases and 4 bases, in that order; junction bases with no gene match: 8. The germline gives CDR1 ENHRY, CDR2 SYGVKD. The CDR3 is 14 amino acids. This CDR3 reads CAIGGTGSAYGYTF. CDR3 DNA: TGTGCCATCGGGGGGACAGGGTCGGCCTATGGCTACACCTTC.

The genes are TRBV12-3 or TRBV12-4 and TRBJ2-3; TRBD1 might be the D (5 bases). This CDR3 spans 15 amino acids. V was shortened by 7 bases and J by 1 base, with 15 bases between the two germline ends. This CDR3 is CASTLQGVGTDTQYF. CDR3 DNA sequence: TGTGCCAGCACCCTGCAAGGGGTCGGCACAGATACGCAGTATTTT.

A few counts support this clonotype. V is TRBV24-1 and J is TRBJ2-3; D remains unclear. The germline V gene encodes CDR1 KGHDR and CDR2 SFDVKD. The CDR3 totals 13 residues. Trimming left V 9 bases short and J 4 bases short, with 13 bases between. CDR3 residues: CATFDPKSDTQYF. The CDR3, as DNA: TGTGCCACCTTCGACCCGAAGTCAGATACGCAGTATTTT.

This chain connects TRBV15 to TRBJ1-1; perhaps TRBD1 as D (6 bases). The V end was cut by 0 bases, the J end by 7 bases, with 12 bases between. The CDR3 totals 14 residues. In germline, CDR1 is LNHNV, CDR2 YYDKDF (reference sequence). CDR3 amino acids: CATSREGGQLEAFF. DNA of the CDR3: TGTGCCACCAGCAGAGAAGGCGGACAGCTTGAAGCTTTCTTT.

This clonotype was seen a few times. This sequence joins TRBV12-3 or TRBV12-4 and TRBJ1-2, with TRBD1 matching 8 bases. V gave up 4 bases and J gave up 3 bases; unmatched junction bases: 4. The CDR3 is 14 residues long. The CDR3 loop reads CASSSTGAHYGYTF. CDR3 DNA sequence: TGTGCCAGCAGTTCGACAGGGGCTCACTATGGCTACACCTTC.

V is TRBV6-6 and J is TRBJ2-1, with D possibly TRBD1 on 6 matching bases. V shed 2 bases and J shed 12 bases, with 14 bases lying between them. This CDR3 is 13 amino acids long. The germline V gene encodes CDR1 MNHNY and CDR2 SVGAGI (reference sequence). The CDR3 nucleotides are TGTGCCAGCAGTTACCCTGGGGGCAAAGGGCAGTTCTTC. Translating gives CASSYPGGKGQFF.

The genes are TRBV5-1 and TRBJ2-3; TRBD1 agrees at 7 bases. Germline trimming cut 1 base from V and 1 base from J; bases unmatched to any gene: 6. CDR1 is SGHRS and CDR2 is YFSETQ in the germline V gene. This CDR3 spans 16 amino acids. The CDR3 DNA is TGCGCCAGCAGCTTGCAGGGGACAGTTGGCACAGATACGCAGTATTTT. Translated: CASSLQGTVGTDTQYF. Combining the CDR3 with reference TRBV5-1 and TRBJ2-3 gives the whole variable domain KAGVTQTPRYLIKTRGQQVTLSCSPISGHRSVSWYQQTPGQGLQFLFEYFSETQRNKGNFPGRFSGRQFSNSRSEMNVSTLELGDSALYLCASSLQGTVGTDTQYFGPGTRLTVL.

This clonotype was detected ten times or more. The genes are TRBV6-2 or TRBV6-3 and TRBJ2-5, with D uncertain. This CDR3 is built from 13 residues. CDR1 and CDR2 (germline): MNHEY, SVGEGT. V lost 4 bases and J lost 0, with 6 bases in between. The CDR3 region has the DNA TGTGCCAGCAGTTCGAAGTACCAAGAGACCCAGTACTTC. Translated, it gives CASSSKYQETQYF.

This clonotype was found a few times. The chain links TRBV4-3 to TRBJ2-5; unclear D gene. The CDR3 runs 14 residues. V was pared by 0 bases and J by 0 bases, with 5 bases between. The V gene's germline CDR1 is LGHNA and CDR2 YSLEER. As DNA, the CDR3 is TGCGCCAGCAGCCAAGATCACTACCAAGAGACCCAGTACTTC. It translates to CASSQDHYQETQYF.

This sequence joins TRBV7-3 and TRBJ1-6, with D unclear. V lost 3 bases and J 10 bases, leaving 10 bases between the germline ends. The CDR3 totals 13 residues. Per the germline V gene, CDR1 is SGHTA and CDR2 is FQGTGA. CDR3 region: CASSFQPTSPLHF. The CDR3 DNA reads as TGTGCCAGCAGCTTCCAACCAACCTCACCCCTCCACTTT.